This T cell receptor (beta chain) was documented in a study of cytomegalovirus exposure and HLA in healthy donors. This clone was counted at least ten times. The study ran its PCR with 60 Vbeta and 13 Jbeta primers. Some clones are missing from TCRdb's copy, which holds only in-frame ones; the method was immunoSEQ multiplex PCR. The sample has 75,000 to 100,000 clones, about 8% seen once. The TCR comes from a man aged 45-65 years in good health and CMV-seronegative. The sample comprised PBMCs.

The CDR3 spells CASSSPLEYTQYF. The DNA of the CDR3 is TGTGCCAGCAGTTCCCCTTTAGAATATACGCAGTATTTT. This chain connects TRBV27 to TRBJ2-3; D not resolved. The V and J ends lost 4 bases and 7 bases respectively, with 12 bases between them. The CDR3 runs 13 residues. Germline V gene lookup returns CDR1 MNHEY and CDR2 SMNVEV (reference sequence).